This T cell receptor beta chain was found in a study of T cell repertoires in cytomegalovirus infection. In the case of this clonotype: What it binds is not known.

Study-wide points: Clonotypes of TCR beta that were HLA-C-restricted and CMV-specific dominated the ex vivo response.

In germline, CDR1 is MRHNA, CDR2 SNTAGT. The CDR3 spans 17 residues. Trimming took off 2 bases at V and 2 bases at J, with 13 bases between the two ends. MiXCR, run by TCRdb on the reads, gives a single entry per CDR3 protein. This repertoire shows hundreds of thousands of distinct CDR3 sequences, 22% found once; its top ten account for about 18%. This sequence was found in a human donor in good health (CMV status not recorded). Some clones in this sample may be carry-over from other donors' samples. The chain uses TRBV6-4 and TRBJ2-6; no clear D. Sequenced: CD8+ T cells from PBMCs. The CDR3 is CASSDLAKPPGANVLTF. The CDR3 DNA is TGTGCCAGCAGTGACCTGGCCAAACCCCCTGGGGCCAACGTCCTGACTTTC.